A single sample is the source of the 17 T cell receptor beta chains below, sequenced in a study of T cells in Graves' hyperthyroidism and ophthalmopathy. What was amplified from RNA transcripts were TCR beta CDR3 regions. A set of HTBI primers served as the primers for a first-round RT-PCR of the TCR CDR3. TCRdb used MiXCR to reprocess the multiplex PCR reads, holding one entry per CDR3 protein. The table has around 240,000 distinct CDR3 sequences, 14% to 15% seen once. Sequencing was performed on blood. All receptors come from a woman between 40 and 55 years old with Graves' hyperthyroidism that later progressed to Graves' ophthalmopathy.

The table lists this clonotype with many counts. This chain joins TRBV19 and TRBJ2-1; D is unclear. CDR3 length: 15 residues. Trimming left V 1 base short and J 3 bases short, with 10 bases between. CDR1 and CDR2 from the germline V gene are LNHDA and SQIVND (reference sequence). The CDR3 region is CASSIARKGYNEQFF. As DNA, the CDR3 is TGTGCCAGTAGTATAGCTCGGAAGGGCTACAATGAGCAGTTCTTC.

As regards this clonotype: The germline gene is not matched at one end of the junction; a read error may be the cause. V usage is TRBV3-1 and J usage is TRBJ2-1; D possibly corresponds to TRBD2 (5 bases). This CDR3 comprises 15 residues. CDR1 is LGHDT, CDR2 YNNKEL, per germline (reference sequence). The CDR3 region is CASSPSRGSYNDQCF. CDR3 nucleotide sequence: TGTGCCAGCAGCCCTAGCCGCGGCTCCTACAATGATCAGTGCTTC.

Ten or more counts support this clonotype. V gene TRBV6-1 combines with J gene TRBJ1-4; maybe TRBD1 (5 bases). In germline, CDR1 is MNHNS, CDR2 SASEGT. The CDR3 sequence is 13 residues long. The V end was cut by 5 bases, the J end by 5 bases, with 9 bases between. This CDR3 is CASSPGLNEKLFF. CDR3 DNA sequence: TGTGCCAGCAGTCCGGGACTCAATGAAAAACTGTTTTTT.

The rearrangement joins TRBV3-1 to TRBJ1-5; D not certain. Germline CDR1 and CDR2: LGHDT and YNNKEL (reference sequence). Trimming stripped 1 base from V and 7 bases from J, with 11 bases between. The CDR3 is made up of 14 amino acids. CDR3 region: CASSQGTERQPQHF. Written as DNA, the CDR3 is TGTGCCAGCAGCCAAGGCACAGAGAGACAGCCCCAGCATTTT.

This clonotype has a count of ten or more. V gene TRBV12-3 or TRBV12-4 combines with J gene TRBJ2-1; unclear D gene. V lost 6 bases and J 0 bases, leaving 18 bases between the germline ends. CDR3 length equals 17 residues. The CDR3 loop reads CASSDPSSGSSYNEQFF. CDR3 nucleotides: TGTGCCAGCAGCGACCCCTCCTCTGGAAGCTCCTACAATGAGCAGTTCTTC.

This clonotype occurred many times. The chain carries TRBV24-1 and TRBJ2-2; 7 nucleotides line up with TRBD1. The V and J ends lost 4 bases and 3 bases, in that order; junction bases with no gene match: 4. Germline assignment: CDR1 KGHDR and CDR2 SFDVKD. This CDR3 spans 15 amino acids. The CDR3 region has the DNA TGTGCCACCAGTGAGGGCGACAGGGACACCGGGGAGCTGTTTTTT. Protein: CATSEGDRDTGELFF.

At least ten counts were recorded for this clonotype. V usage is TRBV20-1 and J usage is TRBJ2-7; 7 bases fit TRBD1. Looked up from germline, CDR1 is DFQATT and CDR2 is SNEGSKA (reference sequence). V lost 2 bases to trimming and J lost 2 bases; unmatched junction nucleotides: 9. The CDR3 is made up of 15 amino acids. CDR3 amino acids: CSARLQGKLAYEQYF. CDR3 coding DNA: TGCAGTGCTAGACTACAGGGGAAGTTAGCCTACGAGCAGTACTTC.

This clonotype was detected ten times or more. The chain uses TRBV19 and TRBJ2-7; D might be TRBD1 (6 bases). CDR1 is LNHDA, CDR2 SQIVND, per germline (reference sequence). Between the trimmed V and J ends, which lost 4 bases and 3 bases, there was a span of 16 bases. The CDR3 consists of 15 residues. The CDR3 region is CASSTPGGRGYEQYF. In DNA form, the CDR3 reads TGTGCCAGTAGTACCCCTGGGGGCAGGGGCTACGAGCAGTACTTC.

This clonotype was recorded many times. The chain links TRBV2 to TRBJ2-1, with a tentative D call TRBD1 (5 bases). The CDR3 has 14 residues. Trimming pared 4 bases from V and 4 bases from J, leaving 11 bases between. Per the germline V gene, CDR1 is SNHLY and CDR2 is FYNNEI. In nucleotides, the CDR3 is TGTGCCAGCAGTGCCAGGGAAACGTACAATGAGCAGTTCTTC. Translated, it gives CASSARETYNEQFF.

The sample holds many counts of this clonotype. The chain recombines TRBV2 with TRBJ2-3; 9 bases line up with TRBD2. CDR1 is SNHLY, CDR2 FYNNEI, per germline. The V segment lost 7 bases and the J segment 2 bases; nucleotides outside the gene matches: 13. This CDR3 has 17 residues. CDR3 loop: CASNDWYRTSVTDTQYF. In DNA form, the CDR3 reads TGTGCCAGCAACGATTGGTATAGGACTAGCGTCACAGATACGCAGTATTTT.

This clonotype appeared many times. The chain recombines TRBV30 with TRBJ2-5, with 10 bases identical to TRBD2. The CDR3 runs to 14 residues. CDR1 GTSNPN and CDR2 SVGIG come from the germline V gene (reference sequence). The V segment lost 4 bases and the J segment 5 bases; nucleotides outside the gene matches: 7. The CDR3 sequence: CAWTPAGGLETQYF. The CDR3 region has the DNA TGTGCCTGGACCCCAGCGGGAGGGCTGGAGACCCAGTACTTC.

This clonotype has at least ten counts. CDR3 nucleotides: TGTGCCAGCAGTTTATCGACAGGGTGGGAGCAGTACTTC. Translated: CASSLSTGWEQYF. The chain links TRBV27 to TRBJ2-7; 7 bases are shared with TRBD1. With V trimmed by 0 bases and J by 7 bases, 3 bases remained unmatched. The CDR3 is 13 residues long. CDR1 and CDR2 (germline): MNHEY, SMNVEV (reference sequence).

J is TRBJ1-1 and V is TRBV25-1, with 7 bases that match TRBD1. V gave up 4 bases and J gave up 11 bases; unmatched junction bases: 7. The CDR3 loop spans 12 amino acids. CDR1 is MGHDK, CDR2 SYGVNS, per germline. The CDR3 region is CASSVHRGWAFF. As DNA, the CDR3 is TGTGCCAGCAGTGTTCACAGGGGATGGGCTTTCTTT.

This clonotype has at least ten counts. This chain joins TRBV9 and TRBJ1-1; D is uncertain. The CDR3 runs 13 residues. Germline V lookup: CDR1 SGDLS, CDR2 YYNGEE. The germline V and J ends were trimmed by 1 base and 3 bases, with 7 bases remaining between them. The CDR3 spells CASSVSLHTEAFF. The DNA for the CDR3 is TGTGCCAGCAGCGTATCTCTTCACACTGAAGCTTTCTTT.

This clonotype appeared many times. This sequence joins TRBV18 and TRBJ2-2, with D possibly matching TRBD2 (5 bases). This CDR3 has 15 amino acids. Germline V gene data show CDR1 as KGHSH and CDR2 as LQKENI. Trimming took off 1 base at V and 2 bases at J, with 8 bases between the two ends. In DNA form, the CDR3 reads TGTGCCAGCTCACCACTAGCGTATAACACCGGGGAGCTGTTTTTT. Protein: CASSPLAYNTGELFF.

This clonotype was found a few times. V gene TRBV7-8 combines with J gene TRBJ2-3; the D gene is possibly TRBD2 (5 bases). Trimming removed 2 bases at V and 10 bases at J, with 16 bases between. Germline V gives CDR1 SGHVS, CDR2 FQNEAQ. The CDR3 is 14 residues long. CDR3 bases: TGTGCCAGCAGCTTATCGACTAACGTGAATGCGCAGTATTTT. Its translation is CASSLSTNVNAQYF.

The J gene is TRBJ2-5, the V gene TRBV6-1, with D tentatively TRBD1 (6 bases). V was trimmed by 7 bases and J by 2 bases, leaving 17 bases between them. Germline V gene lookup returns CDR1 MNHNS and CDR2 SASEGT. The CDR3 consists of 15 residues. CDR3 region: CASKERGGHQETQYF. DNA for the CDR3: TGTGCCAGCAAGGAGAGAGGGGGTCATCAAGAGACCCAGTACTTC.